A selection of T cell receptor beta chains follows, all from one sample in a study of cytomegalovirus exposure and HLA in healthy donors. Assay: immunoSEQ multiplex PCR; the TCRdb copy retains only in-frame clones and omits some. The table lists some 120,000 clones, 75% to 85% of them singletons. The sequenced material came from PBMCs. These receptors originate from a male donor in good health and CMV-seronegative. CDR3s include the opening cysteine and the closing phenylalanine or tryptophan. Each record gives: J gene, D gene, clone size, V gene, CDR3 protein, CDR3 DNA. The D gene is left open where the match is weak. Expanded clones are given a class, and other clones once, few, many or no size at all.

J gene: TRBJ1-2; D gene: .; clone size: .; V gene: TRBV9; CDR3 protein: CASSGPGPGGYTF; CDR3 DNA: TGTGCCAGCAGCGGGCCTGGTCCGGGTGGCTACACCTTC
J gene: TRBJ2-2; D gene: .; clone size: .; V gene: TRBV11-3; CDR3 protein: CASSPTSGTNTGELFF; CDR3 DNA: TGTGCCAGCAGCCCGACGAGCGGGACAAACACCGGGGAGCTGTTTTTT
J gene: TRBJ1-5; D gene: TRBD1; clone size: .; V gene: TRBV6-6; CDR3 protein: CASWGGTGSNQPQHF; CDR3 DNA: TGTGCCAGCTGGGGGGGGACAGGGAGCAATCAGCCCCAGCATTTT
J gene: TRBJ1-1; D gene: .; clone size: .; V gene: TRBV27; CDR3 protein: CASSLVPGLRTEAFF; CDR3 DNA: TGTGCCAGCAGTTTAGTCCCGGGACTGCGGACTGAAGCTTTCTTT
J gene: TRBJ1-1; D gene: TRBD1; clone size: once; V gene: TRBV16; CDR3 protein: CASRRQGRTTEAFF; CDR3 DNA: TGTGCCAGCAGAAGACAGGGTAGAACAACTGAAGCTTTCTTT
J gene: TRBJ2-1; D gene: .; clone size: few; V gene: TRBV5-1; CDR3 protein: CASSFQGIYNEQFF; CDR3 DNA: TGCGCCAGCAGCTTCCAGGGAATCTACAATGAGCAGTTCTTC
J gene: TRBJ1-2; D gene: TRBD1; clone size: .; V gene: TRBV5-6; CDR3 protein: CASSFGTGARRYTF; CDR3 DNA: TGTGCCAGCAGCTTTGGGACAGGGGCGCGTCGCTACACCTTC
J gene: TRBJ2-1; D gene: .; clone size: .; V gene: TRBV7-9; CDR3 protein: CASSLTRVYEQFF; CDR3 DNA: TGTGCCAGCAGCTTAACCAGGGTTTATGAGCAGTTCTTC
J gene: TRBJ1-5; D gene: .; clone size: .; V gene: TRBV27; CDR3 protein: CASSLFGRVRGGNQPQHF; CDR3 DNA: TGTGCCAGCAGTTTATTTGGCAGGGTACGTGGGGGCAATCAGCCCCAGCATTTT
J gene: TRBJ1-5; D gene: TRBD1; clone size: .; V gene: TRBV30; CDR3 protein: CAWGKTGINQPQHF; CDR3 DNA: TGTGCCTGGGGCAAGACAGGGATCAATCAGCCCCAGCATTTT
J gene: TRBJ2-1; D gene: .; clone size: .; V gene: TRBV5-1; CDR3 protein: CASGPFGNNEQFF; CDR3 DNA: TGCGCCAGCGGGCCTTTTGGCAACAATGAGCAGTTCTTC
J gene: TRBJ1-4; D gene: .; clone size: .; V gene: TRBV6-1; CDR3 protein: CASSEIQGTNEELFF; CDR3 DNA: TGTGCCAGCAGTGAGATACAGGGAACTAATGAAGAACTGTTTTTT
J gene: TRBJ2-2; D gene: TRBD2; clone size: .; V gene: TRBV29-1; CDR3 protein: CSVARMVADSGGTGELFF; CDR3 DNA: TGCAGCGTCGCGCGGATGGTAGCGGATAGCGGGGGCACCGGGGAGCTGTTTTTT
J gene: TRBJ1-3; D gene: .; clone size: few; V gene: TRBV7-8; CDR3 protein: CASSSQVSSGNTIYF; CDR3 DNA: TGTGCCAGCAGCTCACAGGTCTCCTCTGGAAACACCATATATTTT
J gene: TRBJ1-1; D gene: TRBD1; clone size: .; V gene: TRBV10-3; CDR3 protein: CAISLDRGRDTEAFF; CDR3 DNA: TGTGCCATCAGTTTAGACAGGGGGCGCGACACTGAAGCTTTCTTT
J gene: TRBJ2-7; D gene: TRBD1; clone size: .; V gene: TRBV7-6; CDR3 protein: CASSQGDGQYEQYF; CDR3 DNA: TGTGCCAGCAGCCAGGGGGACGGGCAGTACGAGCAGTACTTC
J gene: TRBJ2-5; D gene: .; clone size: .; V gene: TRBV5-4; CDR3 protein: CASSLGGGGETQYF; CDR3 DNA: TGTGCCAGCAGCTTGGGGGGGGGCGGAGAGACCCAGTACTTC
J gene: TRBJ2-7; D gene: .; clone size: .; V gene: TRBV30; CDR3 protein: CACTPGLISYEQYF; CDR3 DNA: TGTGCCTGTACCCCTGGACTTATTTCCTACGAGCAGTACTTC
J gene: TRBJ1-2; D gene: TRBD1; clone size: .; V gene: TRBV10-3; CDR3 protein: CAISERTGEGGYTF; CDR3 DNA: TGTGCCATCAGTGAGCGGACAGGGGAAGGAGGCTACACCTTC
J gene: TRBJ2-1; D gene: .; clone size: .; V gene: TRBV1; CDR3 protein: CTSSRLGPSGGDYNEQFF; CDR3 DNA: TGCACCAGCAGCCGCCTCGGACCTAGCGGGGGGGACTACAATGAGCAGTTCTTC
J gene: TRBJ2-2; D gene: TRBD2; clone size: .; V gene: TRBV7-9; CDR3 protein: CASSSPTSGRSTGELFF; CDR3 DNA: TGTGCCAGCAGCTCCCCGACTAGCGGGAGAAGTACCGGGGAGCTGTTTTTT
J gene: TRBJ1-1; D gene: .; clone size: .; V gene: TRBV6-5; CDR3 protein: CASSPRVNTEAFF; CDR3 DNA: TGTGCCAGCAGCCCTCGGGTGAACACTGAAGCTTTCTTT
J gene: TRBJ1-5; D gene: TRBD1; clone size: .; V gene: TRBV19; CDR3 protein: CASSIAQDRYTTNQPQHF; CDR3 DNA: TGTGCCAGTAGTATAGCCCAGGACAGGTATACCACCAATCAGCCCCAGCATTTT